This T cell receptor (beta chain) was profiled in a study of vaccination and CD4 T cells after COVID-19. Looking at the study overall: It was a median roughly 92 days after diagnosis, with a range of 35 to 161, that post-COVID samples were drawn. Overall study findings and caveats: Spike mono-reactivity applied to 304 of 307 vaccine-specific clones detected in convalescent patients.

Trimming took 4 bases from V and 8 from J; bases not matched to a gene: 10. CDR1 and CDR2 from the germline V gene are MNHEY and SVGAGI. This CDR3 comprises 14 residues. Points on this clonotype: Its specificity is not known.

CD4+ T cells that had been cultured provided DNA sequenced with the Oncomine TCR Beta short-read assay. Cultured CD4+ T cells were the source of extracted genomic DNA. MiXCR was run by TCRdb on the PCR reads, yielding one entry per CDR3 protein. The sample consists of approximately 9,600 distinct CDR3 sequences, 25% to 35% of them appearing once. The sample's treatment: approximately 10-day PBMC culture with coronavirus spike peptide pools or control peptides (ViraFEST assay). Ahead of the COVID-19 pandemic (2011-2018), the CD4+ T cells of the unexposed donor were collected. First, ViraFEST expanded antigen-specific T cells with peptide pools, and next it sequenced the TCRs. It was after roughly ten days of culture that CD4+ T cells were isolated by negative selection.

The sequenced material came from CD4+ T cells from blood, cultured in vitro. This TCR came from a human donor in good health. This sequence joins TRBV6-5 and TRBJ1-1; 7 bases match TRBD1. Here the CDR3 reads CASSFPGTAREAFF. For the CDR3, the DNA is TGTGCCAGCAGTTTTCCCGGGACAGCGAGAGAAGCTTTCTTT.